Sequencing of this TCR beta chain was carried out in a study of a mutant IDH1 vaccine in newly diagnosed glioma. Study-level information: Radiotherapy, temozolomide, or both had been given previously, and both were given to most.

Remarks on this clone: Its matching antigen is unknown.

Method: immunoSEQ multiplex PCR; TCRdb's copy keeps in-frame clones and lacks some. In the table there are tens of thousands of clones, approximately 79% of which are singletons. Time point described: week 47, end of study. The investigators gave 300 ug of mutant IDH1 20-mer peptide in each vaccine dose, together with topical imiquimod. The source of this sequence is a man younger than 30 with glioma. Some clones in this sample may be carry-over from other donors' samples. The sample consisted of PBMCs, taken from a glioma patient whose treatment included an IDH1 peptide vaccine.

CDR3 in amino acids: CASSQYEQYF. CDR3 nucleotide sequence: TGTGCCAGCAGCCAGTACGAGCAGTACTTC. The V gene is TRBV11-2, the J gene TRBJ2-7; the D is unclear. Trimming removed 5 bases from V and 4 bases from J, with 3 bases in between. CDR3 length: 10 residues. CDR1 and CDR2 from the germline V gene are SGHAT and FQNNGV.